The following is a TCR beta chain sequence with its context. The antigen remains undetermined. Amplification used 60 Vbeta primers and 13 Jbeta primers. The method was immunoSEQ multiplex PCR; TCRdb's version includes in-frame clones alone and lacks a portion of them. The data show around 140,000 clones, roughly 71% seen once. The sample is drawn from a study of cytomegalovirus exposure and HLA in healthy donors. The V and J ends lost 3 bases and 8 bases respectively, with 5 bases between them. CDR1 and CDR2 (germline): KGHSH, LQKENI. The CDR3 consists of 11 residues. Notes on the study in general: Using the classifier, cytomegalovirus status was reportedly diagnosed with high specificity and sensitivity.

This chain joins TRBV18 and TRBJ1-3; no definite D call. Sequencing input: PBMCs. The clonotype was recovered from a man aged 25 to 40 in good health and CMV-seronegative. CDR3 protein: CASSPGDTIYF. DNA of the CDR3: TGTGCCAGCTCACCGGGAGACACCATATATTTT.